This is a list of T cell receptor beta chains from one sample in a study of shared clonotypes between healthy human individuals. Clones were sequenced by immunoSEQ multiplex PCR, and TCRdb holds only the in-frame ones, with some missing. The data contain 400,000 to 600,000 clones, about 85% of them singletons. Sequenced sample: PBMCs. Source of these receptors: a woman in her 40s in good health. Some clones in this sample may be carry-over from other donors' samples. Each CDR3 is given with its conserved first and last residue. Fields, in order: J gene, clone size, D gene, V gene, CDR3 protein, CDR3 DNA. D genes are given only for firm matches. Some rows have no size entry. The others give once, few or many, or a class for an expanded clone.

J gene: TRBJ2-7
clone size: .
D gene: TRBD2
V gene: TRBV11-2
CDR3 protein: CASSFSPSGRIYEQYF
CDR3 DNA: TGTGCCAGCAGCTTTTCCCCTAGCGGGAGGATCTACGAGCAGTACTTC

J gene: TRBJ2-2
clone size: few
D gene: .
V gene: TRBV27
CDR3 protein: CASSLNRQAGELFF
CDR3 DNA: TGTGCCAGCAGTTTAAACCGACAGGCCGGGGAGCTGTTTTTT

J gene: TRBJ2-3
clone size: .
D gene: .
V gene: TRBV6-6
CDR3 protein: CASKRTASTDTQYF
CDR3 DNA: TGTGCCAGCAAGAGGACCGCCAGCACAGATACGCAGTATTTT

J gene: TRBJ2-2
clone size: .
D gene: TRBD1
V gene: TRBV30
CDR3 protein: CAWSVIQFTRQGANTGELFF
CDR3 DNA: TGTGCCTGGAGTGTAATACAATTCACCCGACAGGGGGCGAACACCGGGGAGCTGTTTTTT

J gene: TRBJ2-7
clone size: .
D gene: .
V gene: TRBV28
CDR3 protein: CASSGGYEQYF
CDR3 DNA: TGTGCCAGCAGTGGGGGCTACGAGCAGTACTTC

J gene: TRBJ2-7
clone size: .
D gene: .
V gene: TRBV9
CDR3 protein: CASSVGGSSYEQYF
CDR3 DNA: TGTGCCAGCAGCGTAGGGGGCAGTTCCTACGAGCAGTACTTC

J gene: TRBJ2-7
clone size: few
D gene: .
V gene: TRBV28
CDR3 protein: CASSDRRDEQYF
CDR3 DNA: TGTGCCAGCTCCGACCGGAGGGACGAGCAGTACTTC

J gene: TRBJ2-3
clone size: .
D gene: .
V gene: TRBV9
CDR3 protein: CASSIGGAPSTDTQYF
CDR3 DNA: TGTGCCAGCAGTATCGGAGGGGCTCCTAGCACAGATACGCAGTATTTT

J gene: TRBJ2-7
clone size: .
D gene: TRBD2
V gene: TRBV5-6
CDR3 protein: CASSLRDYRYEQYF
CDR3 DNA: TGTGCCAGCAGCCTCCGGGACTACAGATACGAGCAGTACTTC

J gene: TRBJ2-1
clone size: .
D gene: .
V gene: TRBV4-2
CDR3 protein: CASSQEMRQSYNEQFF
CDR3 DNA: TGTGCCAGCAGCCAAGAAATGCGACAGTCATACAATGAGCAGTTCTTC

J gene: TRBJ2-1
clone size: many
D gene: .
V gene: TRBV5-1
CDR3 protein: CASSLDYPTINEQFF
CDR3 DNA: TGCGCCAGCAGCTTGGACTACCCGACCATAAATGAGCAGTTCTTC

J gene: TRBJ2-7
clone size: .
D gene: .
V gene: TRBV20-1
CDR3 protein: CSAHNYEQYF
CDR3 DNA: TGCAGTGCTCACAACTACGAGCAGTACTTC

J gene: TRBJ2-2
clone size: .
D gene: .
V gene: TRBV29-1
CDR3 protein: CSARRGLGTGELFF
CDR3 DNA: TGCAGCGCCAGAAGGGGGTTGGGGACCGGGGAGCTGTTTTTT

J gene: TRBJ2-7
clone size: .
D gene: .
V gene: TRBV4-1
CDR3 protein: CASSQVWIAAYEQYF
CDR3 DNA: TGCGCCAGCAGCCAAGTGTGGATAGCTGCCTACGAGCAGTACTTC

J gene: TRBJ2-7
clone size: few
D gene: .
V gene: TRBV6-5
CDR3 protein: CASNDPGTHYEQYF
CDR3 DNA: TGTGCCAGCAACGACCCCGGGACTCACTACGAGCAGTACTTC

J gene: TRBJ2-7
clone size: .
D gene: .
V gene: TRBV7-9
CDR3 protein: CASSLGPGYEQYF
CDR3 DNA: TGTGCCAGCAGCTTGGGTCCCGGCTACGAGCAGTACTTC

J gene: TRBJ2-2
clone size: .
D gene: .
V gene: TRBV28
CDR3 protein: CASSSSGFGRLTGELFF
CDR3 DNA: TGTGCCAGCAGTTCCTCCGGGTTCGGGAGATTGACCGGGGAGCTGTTTTTT

J gene: TRBJ2-3
clone size: .
D gene: .
V gene: TRBV12-2
CDR3 protein: CASRCQSPSGVVPLSTDTQYF
CDR3 DNA: TGTGCAAGTCGCTGCCAGTCCCCAAGCGGGGTAGTCCCACTAAGCACAGATACGCAGTATTTT

J gene: TRBJ2-5
clone size: few
D gene: .
V gene: TRBV5-4
CDR3 protein: CASSSRDSQETQYF
CDR3 DNA: TGTGCCAGCAGCTCCCGGGATAGCCAAGAGACCCAGTACTTC

J gene: TRBJ2-7
clone size: few
D gene: .
V gene: TRBV28
CDR3 protein: CASTGRDLFRAYF
CDR3 DNA: TGTGCCAGCACCGGCCGGGACCTTTTTCGGGCGTACTTC

J gene: TRBJ1-1
clone size: .
D gene: .
V gene: TRBV7-3
CDR3 protein: CASSPQHTGFHTEAFF
CDR3 DNA: TGTGCCAGCAGCCCCCAACACACAGGGTTTCACACTGAAGCTTTCTTT

J gene: TRBJ1-1
clone size: few
D gene: .
V gene: TRBV11-2
CDR3 protein: CASSFGGVTEAFF
CDR3 DNA: TGTGCCAGCAGCTTCGGGGGGGTCACTGAAGCTTTCTTT

J gene: TRBJ2-7
clone size: many
D gene: .
V gene: TRBV6-1
CDR3 protein: CASSERATSSYEQYF
CDR3 DNA: TGTGCCAGCAGTGAAAGAGCGACAAGCTCCTACGAGCAGTACTTC

J gene: TRBJ1-5
clone size: .
D gene: .
V gene: TRBV6-4
CDR3 protein: CASSERFSNQPQHF
CDR3 DNA: TGTGCCAGCAGTGAGCGTTTTAGCAATCAGCCCCAGCATTTT